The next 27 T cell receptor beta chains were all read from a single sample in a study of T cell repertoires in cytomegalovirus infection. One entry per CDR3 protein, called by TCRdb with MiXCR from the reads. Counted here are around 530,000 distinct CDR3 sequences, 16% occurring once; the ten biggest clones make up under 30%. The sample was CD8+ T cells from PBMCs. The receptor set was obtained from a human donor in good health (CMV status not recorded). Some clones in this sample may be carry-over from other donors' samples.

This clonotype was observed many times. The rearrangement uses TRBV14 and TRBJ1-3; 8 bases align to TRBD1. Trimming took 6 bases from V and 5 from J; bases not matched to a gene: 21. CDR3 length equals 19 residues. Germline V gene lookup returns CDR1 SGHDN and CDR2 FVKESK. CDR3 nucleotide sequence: TGTGCCAGCAGTTCTCGACAGGGGACCTCTCGTCTTACCCGAAACACCATATATTTT. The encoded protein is CASSSRQGTSRLTRNTIYF.

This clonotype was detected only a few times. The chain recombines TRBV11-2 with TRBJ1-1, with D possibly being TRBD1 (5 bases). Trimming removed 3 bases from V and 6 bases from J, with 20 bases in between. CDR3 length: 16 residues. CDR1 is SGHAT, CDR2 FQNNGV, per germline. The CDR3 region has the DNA TGTGCCAGCAGCTTCTGGGACCCCCGGACTGATGCTGAAGCTTTCTTT. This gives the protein CASSFWDPRTDAEAFF.

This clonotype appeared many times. CDR3 amino acids: CASSLSTGGFTEAFF. For the CDR3, the DNA is TGTGCCAGCAGCTTGAGTACAGGGGGTTTCACTGAAGCTTTCTTT. J is TRBJ1-1 and V is TRBV7-6; 8 bases fit TRBD1. After removal of 3 bases from V and 4 bases from J, the junction contained 7 bases not matched to a gene. Germline V gene lookup returns CDR1 SGHVS and CDR2 FNYEAQ. The CDR3 covers 15 residues.

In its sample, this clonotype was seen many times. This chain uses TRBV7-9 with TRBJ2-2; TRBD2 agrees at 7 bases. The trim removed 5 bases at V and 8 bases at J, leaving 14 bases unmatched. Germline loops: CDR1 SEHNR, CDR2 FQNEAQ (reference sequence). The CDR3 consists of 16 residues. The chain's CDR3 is CASSPEAGRNNGELFF. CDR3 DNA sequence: TGTGCCAGCAGCCCGGAAGCGGGACGGAACAATGGGGAGCTGTTTTTT.

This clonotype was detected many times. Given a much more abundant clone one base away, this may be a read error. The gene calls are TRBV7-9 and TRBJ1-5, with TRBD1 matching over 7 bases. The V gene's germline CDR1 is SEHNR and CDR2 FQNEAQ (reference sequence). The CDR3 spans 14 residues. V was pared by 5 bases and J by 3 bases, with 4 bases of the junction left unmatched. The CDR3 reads CASSTGTDNQPQHF. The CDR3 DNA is TGTGCCAGCAGCACCGGGACAGACAATCAGCCCCAGCATTTT. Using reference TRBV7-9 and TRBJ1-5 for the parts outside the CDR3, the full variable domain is DTGVSQNPRHKITKRGQNVTFRCDPISEHNRLYWYRQTLGQGPEFLTYFQNEAQLEKSRLLSDRFSAERPKGSFSTLEIQRTEQGDSAMYLCASSTGTDNQPQHFGDGTRLSIL.

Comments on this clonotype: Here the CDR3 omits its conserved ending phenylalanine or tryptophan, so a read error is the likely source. In DNA, the CDR3 is TGTGCCAGCCGTGCCGGGACTGCCTTGGGGCGCAATGAGCAGTTCTTA. Amino acids: CASRAGTALGRNEQFL. V gene TRBV9 combines with J gene TRBJ2-1; tentative D call: TRBD2 (6 bases). Between the trimmed V and J ends, which lost 7 bases and 6 bases, there was a span of 23 bases. This CDR3 contains 16 residues. Germline CDR1 and CDR2: SGDLS and YYNGEE.

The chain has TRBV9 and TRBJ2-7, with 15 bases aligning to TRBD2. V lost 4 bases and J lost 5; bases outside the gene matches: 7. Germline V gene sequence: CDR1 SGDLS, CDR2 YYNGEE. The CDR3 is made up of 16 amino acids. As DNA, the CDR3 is TGTGCCAGCAGCCCCGGACTAGCGGGAGGGCCCGACGAGCAGTACTTC. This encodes CASSPGLAGGPDEQYF.

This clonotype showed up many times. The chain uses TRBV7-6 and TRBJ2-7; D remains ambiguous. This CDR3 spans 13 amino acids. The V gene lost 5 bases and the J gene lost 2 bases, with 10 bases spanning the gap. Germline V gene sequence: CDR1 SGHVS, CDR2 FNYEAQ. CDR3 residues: CASSPRAAYEQYF. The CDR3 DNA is TGTGCCAGCAGCCCCCGGGCGGCCTACGAGCAGTACTTC.

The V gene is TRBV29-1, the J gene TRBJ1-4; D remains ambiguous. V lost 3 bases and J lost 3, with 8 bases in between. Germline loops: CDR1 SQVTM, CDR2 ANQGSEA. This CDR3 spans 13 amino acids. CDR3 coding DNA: TGCAGCGTTGATGCGGGTTCTAATGAAAAACTGTTTTTT. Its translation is CSVDAGSNEKLFF.

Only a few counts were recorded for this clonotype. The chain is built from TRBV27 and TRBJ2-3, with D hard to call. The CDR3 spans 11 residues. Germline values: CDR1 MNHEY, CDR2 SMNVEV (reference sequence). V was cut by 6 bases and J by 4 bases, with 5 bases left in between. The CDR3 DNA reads TGTGCCAGCAGACCGTCAGATACGCAGTATTTT. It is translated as CASRPSDTQYF.

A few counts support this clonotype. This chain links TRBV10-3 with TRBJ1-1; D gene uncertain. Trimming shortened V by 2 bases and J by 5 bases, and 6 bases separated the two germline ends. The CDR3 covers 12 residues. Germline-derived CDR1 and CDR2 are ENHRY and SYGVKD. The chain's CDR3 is CAISEQKTEAFF. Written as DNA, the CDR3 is TGTGCCATCAGTGAGCAGAAAACTGAAGCTTTCTTT.

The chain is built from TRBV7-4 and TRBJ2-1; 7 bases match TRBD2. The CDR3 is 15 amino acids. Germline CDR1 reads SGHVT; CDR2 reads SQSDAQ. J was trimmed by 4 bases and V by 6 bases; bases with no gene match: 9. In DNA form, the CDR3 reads TGTGCCAGCAGTCCCGAAACTAGCGAATACAATGAGCAGTTCTTC. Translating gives CASSPETSEYNEQFF. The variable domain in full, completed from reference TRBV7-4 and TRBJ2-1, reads GAGVSQSPRYKVAKRGRDVALRCDSISGHVTLYWYRQTLGQGSEVLTYSQSDAQRDKSGRPSGRFSAERPERSVSTLKIQRTEQGDSAVYLCASSPETSEYNEQFFGPGTRLTVL.

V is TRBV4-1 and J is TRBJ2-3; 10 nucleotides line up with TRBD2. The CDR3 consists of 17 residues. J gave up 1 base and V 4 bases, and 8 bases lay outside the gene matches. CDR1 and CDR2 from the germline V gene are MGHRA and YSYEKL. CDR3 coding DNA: TGCGCCAGCAGCCGAGTGGGACTAGCGCAACGCACAGATACGCAGTATTTT. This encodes CASSRVGLAQRTDTQYF.

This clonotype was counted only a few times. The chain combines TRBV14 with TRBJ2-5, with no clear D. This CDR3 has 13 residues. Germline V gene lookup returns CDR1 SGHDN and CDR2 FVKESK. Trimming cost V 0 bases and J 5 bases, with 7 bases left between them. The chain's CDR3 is CASSQDTGETQYF. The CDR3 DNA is TGTGCCAGCAGCCAAGATACGGGCGAGACCCAGTACTTC. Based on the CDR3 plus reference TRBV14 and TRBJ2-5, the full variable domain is EAGVTQFPSHSVIEKGQTVTLRCDPISGHDNLYWYRRVMGKEIKFLLHFVKESKQDESGMPNNRFLAERTGGTYSTLKVQPAELEDSGVYFCASSQDTGETQYFGPGTRLLVL.

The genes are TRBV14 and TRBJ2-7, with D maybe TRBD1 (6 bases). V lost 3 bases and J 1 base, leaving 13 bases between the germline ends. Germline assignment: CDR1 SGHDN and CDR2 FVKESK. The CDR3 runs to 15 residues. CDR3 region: CASSHRTGLSYEQYF. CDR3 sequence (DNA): TGTGCCAGCAGCCACCGAACAGGGCTATCCTACGAGCAGTACTTC.

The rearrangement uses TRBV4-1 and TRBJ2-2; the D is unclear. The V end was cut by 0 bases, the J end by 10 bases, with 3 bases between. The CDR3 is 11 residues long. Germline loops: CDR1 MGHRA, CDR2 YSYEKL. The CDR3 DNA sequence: TGCGCCAGCAGCCAAGAATTGGAGCTGTTTTTT. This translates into CASSQELELFF.

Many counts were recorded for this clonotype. CDR3 coding DNA: TGTGCCAGCAGAGGGACAGCCCCCGAGCAGTACTTC. Translated, it gives CASRGTAPEQYF. This sequence joins TRBV12-3 or TRBV12-4 and TRBJ2-7; 7 bases agree with TRBD1. With 6 bases clipped from V and 6 bases from J, the junction kept 5 bases outside the gene matches. This CDR3 spans 12 amino acids.

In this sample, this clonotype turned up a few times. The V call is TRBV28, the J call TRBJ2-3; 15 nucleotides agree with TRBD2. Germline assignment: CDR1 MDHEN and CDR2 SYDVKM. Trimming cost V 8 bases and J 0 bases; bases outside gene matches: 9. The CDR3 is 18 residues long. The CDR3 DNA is TGTGCCAGCCTTAAGGGACTAGCGGGAGGACAGAGCACAGATACGCAGTATTTT. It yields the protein CASLKGLAGGQSTDTQYF.

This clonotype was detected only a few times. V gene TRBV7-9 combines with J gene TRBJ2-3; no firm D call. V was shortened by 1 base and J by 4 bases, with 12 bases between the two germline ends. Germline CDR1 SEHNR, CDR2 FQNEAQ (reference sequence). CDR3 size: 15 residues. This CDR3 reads CASSLGAGGADTQYF. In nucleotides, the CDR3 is TGTGCCAGCAGCTTAGGGGCTGGTGGGGCAGATACGCAGTATTTT.

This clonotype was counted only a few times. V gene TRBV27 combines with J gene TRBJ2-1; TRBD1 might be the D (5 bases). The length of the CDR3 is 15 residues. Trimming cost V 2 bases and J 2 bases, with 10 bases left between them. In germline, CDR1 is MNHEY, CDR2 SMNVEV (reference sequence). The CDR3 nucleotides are TGTGCCAGCAGTTTAGGGGCCCCTCCCTACAATGAGCAGTTCTTC. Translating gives CASSLGAPPYNEQFF.

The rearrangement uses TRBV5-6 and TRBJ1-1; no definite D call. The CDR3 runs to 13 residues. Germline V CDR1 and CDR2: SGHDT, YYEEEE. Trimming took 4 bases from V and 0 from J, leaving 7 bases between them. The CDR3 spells CASSPGLNTEAFF. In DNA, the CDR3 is TGTGCCAGCAGCCCGGGGTTGAACACTGAAGCTTTCTTT.

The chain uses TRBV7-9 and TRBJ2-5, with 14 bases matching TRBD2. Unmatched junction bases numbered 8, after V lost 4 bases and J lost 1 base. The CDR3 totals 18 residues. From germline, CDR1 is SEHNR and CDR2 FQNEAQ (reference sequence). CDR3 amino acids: CASSSPGTSGGFQETQYF. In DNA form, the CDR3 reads TGTGCCAGCAGCTCCCCCGGGACTAGCGGGGGTTTCCAAGAGACCCAGTACTTC.

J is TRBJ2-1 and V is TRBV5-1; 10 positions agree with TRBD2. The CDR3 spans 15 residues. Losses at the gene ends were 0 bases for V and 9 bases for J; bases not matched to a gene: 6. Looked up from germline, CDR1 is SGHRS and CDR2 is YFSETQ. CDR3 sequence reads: CASSLALAGVGEQFF. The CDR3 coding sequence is TGCGCCAGCAGCTTGGCCCTAGCGGGGGTCGGTGAGCAGTTCTTC.

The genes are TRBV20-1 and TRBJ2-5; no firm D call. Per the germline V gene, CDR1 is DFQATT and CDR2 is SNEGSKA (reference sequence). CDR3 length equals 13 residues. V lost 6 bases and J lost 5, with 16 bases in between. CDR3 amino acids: CSAPSQYWETQYF. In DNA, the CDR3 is TGCAGTGCCCCAAGCCAGTATTGGGAGACCCAGTACTTC.

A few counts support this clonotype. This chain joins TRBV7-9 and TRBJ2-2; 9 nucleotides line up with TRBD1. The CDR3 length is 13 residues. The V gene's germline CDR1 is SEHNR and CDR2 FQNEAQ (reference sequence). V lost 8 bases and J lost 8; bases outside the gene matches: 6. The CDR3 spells CASPRDRVGELFF. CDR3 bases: TGTGCCAGCCCAAGGGACAGGGTTGGGGAGCTGTTTTTT.

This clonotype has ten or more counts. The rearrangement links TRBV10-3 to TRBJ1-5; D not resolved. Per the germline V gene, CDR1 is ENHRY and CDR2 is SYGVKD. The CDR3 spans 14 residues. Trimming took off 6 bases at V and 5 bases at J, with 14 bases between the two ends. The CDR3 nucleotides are TGTGCCATCAGGGGGTCTTCAGCGGATCAGCCCCAGCATTTT. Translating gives CAIRGSSADQPQHF.

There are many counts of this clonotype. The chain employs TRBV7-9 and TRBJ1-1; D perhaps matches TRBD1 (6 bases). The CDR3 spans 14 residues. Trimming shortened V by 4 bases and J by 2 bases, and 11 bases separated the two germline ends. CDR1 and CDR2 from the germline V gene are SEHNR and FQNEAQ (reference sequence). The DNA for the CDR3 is TGTGCCAGCAGCTGGGAGGGGACAAACACTGAAGCTTTCTTT. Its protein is CASSWEGTNTEAFF. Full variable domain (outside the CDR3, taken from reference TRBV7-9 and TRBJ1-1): DTGVSQNPRHKITKRGQNVTFRCDPISEHNRLYWYRQTLGQGPEFLTYFQNEAQLEKSRLLSDRFSAERPKGSFSTLEIQRTEQGDSAMYLCASSWEGTNTEAFFGQGTRLTVV.